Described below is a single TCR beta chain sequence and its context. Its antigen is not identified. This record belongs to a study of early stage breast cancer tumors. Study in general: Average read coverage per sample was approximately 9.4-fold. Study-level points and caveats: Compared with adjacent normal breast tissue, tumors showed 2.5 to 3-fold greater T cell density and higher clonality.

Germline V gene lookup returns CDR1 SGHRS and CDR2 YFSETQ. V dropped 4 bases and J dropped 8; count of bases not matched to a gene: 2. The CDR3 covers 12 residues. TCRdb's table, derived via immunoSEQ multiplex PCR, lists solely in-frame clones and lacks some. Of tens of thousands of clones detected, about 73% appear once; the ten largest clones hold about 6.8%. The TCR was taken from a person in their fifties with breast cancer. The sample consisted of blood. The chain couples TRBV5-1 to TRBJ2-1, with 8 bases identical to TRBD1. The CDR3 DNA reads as TGCGCCAGCAGCCAACAGGGGGATGAGCAGTTCTTC. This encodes CASSQQGDEQFF.